These 6 T cell receptor beta chains share one sample of origin, sequenced in a study of T cell changes during pregnancy in multiple sclerosis. Clones were sequenced by immunoSEQ multiplex PCR, and TCRdb holds only the in-frame ones, with some missing. Of over 35,000 clones listed, around 92% are singletons. The sample in question was CD4+ T cells from peripheral blood mononuclear cells, obtained in the second trimester of pregnancy. These receptors all stem from a female donor in good health, enrolled as a control in a pregnancy study.

About this clone: Being one base from a much bigger clone, this may be a read error. V and J are TRBV11-2 and TRBJ2-7, with TRBD1 matching 9 bases. CDR3 length: 16 residues. Germline V gene lookup returns CDR1 SGHAT and CDR2 FQNNGV. In nucleotides, the CDR3 is TGTGCCAACAGCTTAGATCGGGGACAGGGCTCCTACGAGCAGTACTTC. Its protein product is CANSLDRGQGSYEQYF.

This sequence joins TRBV7-3 and TRBJ1-2; 8 positions agree with TRBD1. CDR1 is SGHTA, CDR2 FQGTGA, per germline. The CDR3 consists of 13 residues. With V trimmed by 4 bases and J by 6 bases, 4 bases remained unmatched. This CDR3 reads CASSSQGGDGYTF. CDR3 in DNA: TGTGCCAGCAGCTCACAGGGGGGGGATGGCTACACCTTC.

V gene TRBV7-2 combines with J gene TRBJ2-5, with 8 bases matching TRBD2. Germline-derived CDR1 and CDR2 are SGHTA and FQGNSA. The V gene end was trimmed by 3 bases and the J gene end by 1 base; junction bases not matched to a gene: 1. The CDR3 consists of 14 residues. The CDR3 sequence: CASSFTSGQETQYF. The CDR3 DNA sequence: TGTGCCAGCAGCTTCACTAGCGGCCAAGAGACCCAGTACTTC.

The count of this clone is one. The CDR3: CASSLGTGDNYGYTF. CDR3 nucleotides: TGCGCCAGCAGCTTGGGGACAGGTGATAACTATGGCTACACCTTC. The gene calls are TRBV5-1 and TRBJ1-2; 7 bases are shared with TRBD1. Germline V gives CDR1 SGHRS, CDR2 YFSETQ. V lost 0 bases, J lost 1 base, and 3 bases stayed unmatched. The CDR3 runs to 15 residues.

The chain's CDR3 is CASSSPGTGGYEQYF. The CDR3 nucleotides are TGTGCCAGTAGTTCGCCCGGGACAGGGGGTTACGAGCAGTACTTC. This rearrangement joins TRBV19 to TRBJ2-7; 11 positions agree with TRBD1. This CDR3 has 15 residues. Germline values: CDR1 LNHDA, CDR2 SQIVND (reference sequence). V shed 5 bases and J 4 bases; nucleotides not matched to a gene: 7. Complete variable domain (other parts from reference TRBV19 and TRBJ2-7): DGGITQSPKYLFRKEGQNVTLSCEQNLNHDAMYWYRQDPGQGLRLIYYSQIVNDFQKGDIAEGYSVSREKKESFPLTVTSAQKNPTAFYLCASSSPGTGGYEQYFGPGTRLTVT.

The gene calls are TRBV4-1 and TRBJ1-1; 8 nucleotides match TRBD1. This CDR3 comprises 16 residues. Trimming at V came to 3 bases and at J to 4 bases, leaving 10 bases not matched to a gene. Germline CDR1 and CDR2: MGHRA and YSYEKL. The CDR3 region is CASSQVGVGQVTEAFF. The CDR3 DNA follows: TGCGCCAGCAGCCAGGTGGGAGTGGGACAGGTCACTGAAGCTTTCTTT.